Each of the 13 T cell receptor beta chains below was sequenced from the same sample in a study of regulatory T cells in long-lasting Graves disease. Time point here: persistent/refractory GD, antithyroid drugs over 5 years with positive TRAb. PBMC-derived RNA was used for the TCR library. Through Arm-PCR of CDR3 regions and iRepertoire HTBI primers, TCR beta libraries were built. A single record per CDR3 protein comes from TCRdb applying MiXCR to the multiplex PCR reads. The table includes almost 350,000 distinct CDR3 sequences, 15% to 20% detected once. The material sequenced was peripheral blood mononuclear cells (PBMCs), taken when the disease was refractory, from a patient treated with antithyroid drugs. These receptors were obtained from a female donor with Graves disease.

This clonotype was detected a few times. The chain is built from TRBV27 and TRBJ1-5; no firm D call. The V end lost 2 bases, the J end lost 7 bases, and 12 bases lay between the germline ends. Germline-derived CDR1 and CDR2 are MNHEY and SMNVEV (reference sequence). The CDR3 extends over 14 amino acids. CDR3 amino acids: CASSLMGKDQPQHF. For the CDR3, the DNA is TGTGCCAGCAGTTTAATGGGGAAGGACCAGCCCCAGCATTTT.

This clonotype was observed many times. Written as DNA, the CDR3 is TGCAGTGCACCCGGGGACAGCCCTAATTCACCCCTCCACTTT. It codes for CSAPGDSPNSPLHF. The chain employs TRBV20-1 and TRBJ1-6, with 7 positions matching TRBD1. CDR1 is DFQATT and CDR2 is SNEGSKA in the germline V gene (reference sequence). Unmatched junction bases numbered 8, after V lost 6 bases and J lost 6 bases. The CDR3 spans 14 residues.

CDR3 residues: CASRTTSGSEQFF. The CDR3, as DNA: TGTGCCAGCAGAACGACTAGCGGGAGTGAGCAGTTCTTC. V gene TRBV7-2 combines with J gene TRBJ2-1; 12 nucleotides agree with TRBD2. Germline assignment: CDR1 SGHTA and CDR2 FQGNSA. With 6 bases clipped from V and 9 bases from J, the junction kept 3 bases outside the gene matches. This CDR3 is 13 amino acids long.

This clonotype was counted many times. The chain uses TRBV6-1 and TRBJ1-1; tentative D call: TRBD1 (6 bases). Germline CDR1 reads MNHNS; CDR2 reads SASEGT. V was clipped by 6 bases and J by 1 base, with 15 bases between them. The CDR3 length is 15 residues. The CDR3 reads CASRAGQSPNTEAFF. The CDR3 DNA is TGTGCCAGCAGGGCAGGACAGAGCCCGAACACTGAAGCTTTCTTT.

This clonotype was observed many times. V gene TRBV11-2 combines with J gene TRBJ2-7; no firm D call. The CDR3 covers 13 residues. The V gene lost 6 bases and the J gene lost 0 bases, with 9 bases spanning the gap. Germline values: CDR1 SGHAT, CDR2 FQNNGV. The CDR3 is CASSSDFSYEQYF. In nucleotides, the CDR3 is TGTGCCAGCAGTTCCGACTTCTCCTACGAGCAGTACTTC. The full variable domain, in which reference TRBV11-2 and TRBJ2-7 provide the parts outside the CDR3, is EAGVAQSPRYKIIEKRQSVAFWCNPISGHATLYWYQQILGQGPKLLIQFQNNGVVDDSQLPKDRFSAERLKGVDSTLKIQPAKLEDSAVYLCASSSDFSYEQYFGPGTRLTVT.

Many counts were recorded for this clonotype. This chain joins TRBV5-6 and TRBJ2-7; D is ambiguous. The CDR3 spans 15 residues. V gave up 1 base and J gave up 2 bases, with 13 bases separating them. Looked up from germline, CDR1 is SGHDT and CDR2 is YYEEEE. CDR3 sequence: CASSLFFPGPYEQYF. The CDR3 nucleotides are TGTGCCAGCAGCTTGTTCTTCCCTGGGCCCTACGAGCAGTACTTC.

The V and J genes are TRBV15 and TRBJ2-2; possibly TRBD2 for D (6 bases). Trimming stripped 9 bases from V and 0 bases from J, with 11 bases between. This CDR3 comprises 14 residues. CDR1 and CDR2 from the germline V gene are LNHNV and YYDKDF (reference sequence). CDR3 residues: CATLKRANTGELFF. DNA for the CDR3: TGTGCCACGCTTAAGCGGGCGAACACCGGGGAGCTGTTTTTT. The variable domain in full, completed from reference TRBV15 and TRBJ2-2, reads DAMVIQNPRYQVTQFGKPVTLSCSQTLNHNVMYWYQQKSSQAPKLLFHYYDKDFNNEADTPDNFQSRRPNTSFCFLDIRSPGLGDTAMYLCATLKRANTGELFFGEGSRLTVL.

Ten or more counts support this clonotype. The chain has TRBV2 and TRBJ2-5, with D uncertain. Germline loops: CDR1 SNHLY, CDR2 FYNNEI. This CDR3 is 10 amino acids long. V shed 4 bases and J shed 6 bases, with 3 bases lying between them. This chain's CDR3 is CASSVKTQYF. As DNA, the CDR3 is TGTGCCAGCAGTGTGAAGACCCAGTACTTC.

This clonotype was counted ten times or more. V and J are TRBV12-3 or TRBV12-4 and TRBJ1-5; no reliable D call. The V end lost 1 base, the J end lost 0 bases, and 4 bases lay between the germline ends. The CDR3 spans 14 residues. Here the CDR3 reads CASSLGSSNQPQHF. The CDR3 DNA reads TGTGCCAGCAGTTTAGGGTCTAGCAATCAGCCCCAGCATTTT.

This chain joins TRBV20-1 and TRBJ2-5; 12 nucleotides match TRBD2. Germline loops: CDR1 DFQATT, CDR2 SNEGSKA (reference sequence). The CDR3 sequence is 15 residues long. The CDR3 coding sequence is TGCAGCGTAACTCGACTAGCGGGAGACGGGGAGACCCAGTACTTC. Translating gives CSVTRLAGDGETQYF.

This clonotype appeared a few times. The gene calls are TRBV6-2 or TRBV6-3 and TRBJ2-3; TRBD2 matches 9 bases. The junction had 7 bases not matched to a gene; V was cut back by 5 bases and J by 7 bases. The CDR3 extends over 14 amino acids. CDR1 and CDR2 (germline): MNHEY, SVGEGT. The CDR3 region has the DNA TGTGCCAGCAGTGAAGCGGCGGGGGGGCATACGCAGTATTTT. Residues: CASSEAAGGHTQYF.

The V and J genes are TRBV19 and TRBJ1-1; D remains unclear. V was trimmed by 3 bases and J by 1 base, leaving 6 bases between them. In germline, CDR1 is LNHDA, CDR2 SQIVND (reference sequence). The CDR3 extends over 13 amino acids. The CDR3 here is CASSILANTEAFF. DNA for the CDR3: TGTGCCAGTAGTATCTTGGCGAACACTGAAGCTTTCTTT. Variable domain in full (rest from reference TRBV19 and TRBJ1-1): DGGITQSPKYLFRKEGQNVTLSCEQNLNHDAMYWYRQDPGQGLRLIYYSQIVNDFQKGDIAEGYSVSREKKESFPLTVTSAQKNPTAFYLCASSILANTEAFFGQGTRLTVV.

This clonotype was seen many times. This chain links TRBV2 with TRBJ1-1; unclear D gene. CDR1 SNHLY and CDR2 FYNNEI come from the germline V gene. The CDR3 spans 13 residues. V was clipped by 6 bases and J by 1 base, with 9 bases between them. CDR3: CASRVRGNTEAFF. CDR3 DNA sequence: TGTGCCAGCAGGGTACGGGGGAACACTGAAGCTTTCTTT.